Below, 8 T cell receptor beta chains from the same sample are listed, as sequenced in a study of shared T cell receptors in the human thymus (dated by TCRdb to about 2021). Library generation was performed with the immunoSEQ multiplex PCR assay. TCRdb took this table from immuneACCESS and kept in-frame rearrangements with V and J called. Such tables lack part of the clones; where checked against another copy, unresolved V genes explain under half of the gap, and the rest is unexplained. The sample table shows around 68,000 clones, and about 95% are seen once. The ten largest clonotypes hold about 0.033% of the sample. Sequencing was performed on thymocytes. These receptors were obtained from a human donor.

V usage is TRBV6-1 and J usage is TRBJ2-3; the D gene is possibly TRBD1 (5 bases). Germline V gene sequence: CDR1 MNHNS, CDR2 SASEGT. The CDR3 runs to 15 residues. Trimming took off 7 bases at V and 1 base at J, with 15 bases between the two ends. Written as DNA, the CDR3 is TGTGCCAGCATTCTAGGGGTTCCTCGCACAGATACGCAGTATTTT. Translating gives CASILGVPRTDTQYF.

The CDR3 spells CASSPRVATDSNTGELFF. The CDR3 region has the DNA TGTGCCAGCAGCCCCAGAGTGGCGACGGATTCGAACACCGGGGAGCTGTTTTTT. This chain links TRBV11-2 with TRBJ2-2; no definite D call. The CDR3 spans 18 residues. Germline assignment: CDR1 SGHAT and CDR2 FQNNGV. V lost 5 bases, J lost 0 bases, and 19 bases lay in between.

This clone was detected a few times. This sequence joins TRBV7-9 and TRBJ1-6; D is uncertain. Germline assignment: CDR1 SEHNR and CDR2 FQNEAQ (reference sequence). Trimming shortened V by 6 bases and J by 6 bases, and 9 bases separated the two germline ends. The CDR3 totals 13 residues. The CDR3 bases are TGTGCCAGCAGGCCACATTTTAATTCACCCCTCCACTTT. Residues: CASRPHFNSPLHF. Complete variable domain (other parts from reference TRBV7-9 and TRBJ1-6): DTGVSQNPRHKITKRGQNVTFRCDPISEHNRLYWYRQTLGQGPEFLTYFQNEAQLEKSRLLSDRFSAERPKGSFSTLEIQRTEQGDSAMYLCASRPHFNSPLHFGNGTRLTVT.

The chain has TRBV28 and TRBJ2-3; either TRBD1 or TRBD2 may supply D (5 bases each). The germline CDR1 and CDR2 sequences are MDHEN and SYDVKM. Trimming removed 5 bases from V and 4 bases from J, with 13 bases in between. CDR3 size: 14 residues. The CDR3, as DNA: TGTGCCAGCAGTCTAGCCTGGGGGTCAGATACGCAGTATTTT. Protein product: CASSLAWGSDTQYF.

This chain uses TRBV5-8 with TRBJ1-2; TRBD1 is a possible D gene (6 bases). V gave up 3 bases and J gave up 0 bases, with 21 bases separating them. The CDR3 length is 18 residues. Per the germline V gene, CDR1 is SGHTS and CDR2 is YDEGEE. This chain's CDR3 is CASSWGGGGVSPNYGYTF. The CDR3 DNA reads TGTGCCAGCAGCTGGGGAGGGGGGGGCGTTTCCCCTAACTATGGCTACACCTTC.

The CDR3 reads CASSPCLAGDTDTQYF. The CDR3 DNA reads TGTGCCAGCTCACCATGCTTAGCGGGGGACACAGATACGCAGTATTTT. The chain uses TRBV18 and TRBJ2-3; the match to TRBD2 covers 9 bases. Germline V CDR1 and CDR2: KGHSH, LQKENI. V dropped 2 bases and J dropped 2; count of bases not matched to a gene: 5. This CDR3 region has 16 residues.

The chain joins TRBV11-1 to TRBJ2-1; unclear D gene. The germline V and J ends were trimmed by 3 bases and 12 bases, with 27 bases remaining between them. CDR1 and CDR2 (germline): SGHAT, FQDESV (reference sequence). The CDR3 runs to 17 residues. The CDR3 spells CASSFIVRVSMVLGQFF. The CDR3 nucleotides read TGTGCCAGCAGCTTCATCGTAAGGGTGTCGATGGTTTTGGGGCAGTTCTTC.

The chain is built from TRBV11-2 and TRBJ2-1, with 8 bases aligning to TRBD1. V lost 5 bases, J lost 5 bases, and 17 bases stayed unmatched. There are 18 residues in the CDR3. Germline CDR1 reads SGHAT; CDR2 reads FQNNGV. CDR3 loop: CASSHRGARWISNNEQFF. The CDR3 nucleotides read TGTGCCAGCAGCCACAGGGGGGCCAGGTGGATATCCAACAATGAGCAGTTCTTC.